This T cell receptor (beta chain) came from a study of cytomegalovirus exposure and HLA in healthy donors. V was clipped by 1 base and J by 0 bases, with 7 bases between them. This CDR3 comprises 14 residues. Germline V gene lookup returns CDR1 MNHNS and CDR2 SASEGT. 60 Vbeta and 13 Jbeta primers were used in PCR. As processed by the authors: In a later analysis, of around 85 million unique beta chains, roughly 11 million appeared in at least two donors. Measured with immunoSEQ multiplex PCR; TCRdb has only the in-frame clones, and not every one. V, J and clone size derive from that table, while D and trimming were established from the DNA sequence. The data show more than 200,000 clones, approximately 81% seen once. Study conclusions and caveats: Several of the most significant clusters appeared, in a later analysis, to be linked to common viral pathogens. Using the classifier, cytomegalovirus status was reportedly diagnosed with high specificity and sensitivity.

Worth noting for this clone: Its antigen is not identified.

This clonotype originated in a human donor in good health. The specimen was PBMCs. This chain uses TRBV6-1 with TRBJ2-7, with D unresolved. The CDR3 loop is CASSEVSFSYEQYF. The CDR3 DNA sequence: TGTGCCAGCAGTGAAGTCTCGTTCTCCTACGAGCAGTACTTC.